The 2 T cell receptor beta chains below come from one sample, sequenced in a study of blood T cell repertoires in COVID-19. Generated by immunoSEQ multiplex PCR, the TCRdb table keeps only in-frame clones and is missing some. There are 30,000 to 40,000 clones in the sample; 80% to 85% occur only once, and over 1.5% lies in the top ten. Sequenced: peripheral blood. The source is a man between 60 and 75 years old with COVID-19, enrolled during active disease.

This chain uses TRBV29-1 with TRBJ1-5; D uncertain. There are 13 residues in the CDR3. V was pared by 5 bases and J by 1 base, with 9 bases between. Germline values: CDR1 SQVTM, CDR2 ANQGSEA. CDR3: CSVSGPSNQPQHF. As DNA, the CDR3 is TGCAGCGTTTCAGGCCCAAGCAATCAGCCCCAGCATTTT.

The CDR3 spells CASSLWSQSNQPQHF. As DNA, the CDR3 is TGTGCCAGCAGCTTGTGGAGTCAAAGCAATCAGCCCCAGCATTTT. The chain couples TRBV7-8 to TRBJ1-5; D remains ambiguous. The length of the CDR3 is 15 residues. V was shortened by 3 bases and J by 1 base, with 10 bases between the two germline ends. The germline gives CDR1 SGHVS, CDR2 FQNEAQ.